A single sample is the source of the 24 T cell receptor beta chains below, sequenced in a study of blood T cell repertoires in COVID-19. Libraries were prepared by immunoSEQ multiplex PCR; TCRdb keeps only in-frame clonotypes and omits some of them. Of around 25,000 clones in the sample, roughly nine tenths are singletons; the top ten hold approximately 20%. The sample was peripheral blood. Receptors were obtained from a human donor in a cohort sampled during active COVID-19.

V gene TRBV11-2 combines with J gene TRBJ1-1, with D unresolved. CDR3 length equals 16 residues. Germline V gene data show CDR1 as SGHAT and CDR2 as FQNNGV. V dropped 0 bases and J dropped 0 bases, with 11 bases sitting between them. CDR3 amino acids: CASSLEGRRLNTEAFF. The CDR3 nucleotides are TGTGCCAGCAGCTTAGAAGGTCGGAGATTGAACACTGAAGCTTTCTTT. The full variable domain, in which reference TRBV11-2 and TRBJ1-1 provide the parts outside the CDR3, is EAGVAQSPRYKIIEKRQSVAFWCNPISGHATLYWYQQILGQGPKLLIQFQNNGVVDDSQLPKDRFSAERLKGVDSTLKIQPAKLEDSAVYLCASSLEGRRLNTEAFFGQGTRLTVV.

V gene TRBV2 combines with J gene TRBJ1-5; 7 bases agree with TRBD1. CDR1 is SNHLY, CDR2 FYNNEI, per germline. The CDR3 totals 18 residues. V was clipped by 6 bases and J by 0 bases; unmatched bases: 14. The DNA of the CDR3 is TGTGCCAGCAGAGAAATAAAAGGGACAGTTTATAGCAATCAGCCCCAGCATTTT. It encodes CASREIKGTVYSNQPQHF.

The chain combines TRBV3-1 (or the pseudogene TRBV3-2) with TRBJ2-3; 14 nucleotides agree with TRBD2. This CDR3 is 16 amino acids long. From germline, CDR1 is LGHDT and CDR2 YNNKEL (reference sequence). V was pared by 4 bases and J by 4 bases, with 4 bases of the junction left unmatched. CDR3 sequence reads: CASSPATSGGADTQYF. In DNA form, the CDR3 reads TGTGCCAGCAGCCCCGCGACTAGCGGGGGGGCAGATACGCAGTATTTT.

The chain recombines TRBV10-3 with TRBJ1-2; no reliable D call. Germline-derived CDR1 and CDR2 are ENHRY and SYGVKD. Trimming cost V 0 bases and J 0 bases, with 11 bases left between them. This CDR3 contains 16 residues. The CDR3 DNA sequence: TGTGCCATCAGTGAGTCCGGACGGGGTACTAACTATGGCTACACCTTC. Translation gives CAISESGRGTNYGYTF.

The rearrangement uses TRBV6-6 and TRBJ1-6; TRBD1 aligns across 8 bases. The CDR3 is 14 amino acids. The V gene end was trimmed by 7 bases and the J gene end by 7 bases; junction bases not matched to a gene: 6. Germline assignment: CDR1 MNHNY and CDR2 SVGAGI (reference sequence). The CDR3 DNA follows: TGTGCCAGCACCCCGGACAGGGCAAATTCACCCCTCCACTTT. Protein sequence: CASTPDRANSPLHF.

The CDR3 bases are TGTGCCAGCAGCTTAGGGACTAGCGGGGGCACAGATACGCAGTATTTT. Amino acids: CASSLGTSGGTDTQYF. The chain combines TRBV7-9 with TRBJ2-3; 12 nucleotides line up with TRBD2. The germline V gene has CDR1 SEHNR and CDR2 FQNEAQ (reference sequence). The ends lost 1 base at V and 1 base at J; junction bases unmatched: 0. The CDR3 spans 16 residues.

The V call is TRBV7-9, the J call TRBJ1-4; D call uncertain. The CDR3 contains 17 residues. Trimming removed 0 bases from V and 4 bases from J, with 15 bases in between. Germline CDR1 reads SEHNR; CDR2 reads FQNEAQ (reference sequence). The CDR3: CASSLAAGTNYNEKLFF. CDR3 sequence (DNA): TGTGCCAGCAGCTTAGCGGCTGGAACGAACTATAATGAAAAACTGTTTTTT.

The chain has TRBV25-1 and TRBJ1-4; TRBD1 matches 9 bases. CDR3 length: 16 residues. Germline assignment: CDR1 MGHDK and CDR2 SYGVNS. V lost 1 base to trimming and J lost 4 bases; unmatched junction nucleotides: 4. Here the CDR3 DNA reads TGTGCCAGCAGTGAATCCTGGACAGGGGTTAATGAAAAACTGTTTTTT. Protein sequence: CASSESWTGVNEKLFF.

CDR3 loop: CASSGSTDTQYF. DNA for the CDR3: TGTGCTAGTTCAGGGTCCACAGATACGCAGTATTTT. J is TRBJ2-3 and V is TRBV12-5; D is possibly TRBD1 (5 bases). The CDR3 has 12 residues. Trimming took 8 bases from V and 2 from J, leaving 8 bases between them. Germline values: CDR1 LGHNT, CDR2 FRNRAP.

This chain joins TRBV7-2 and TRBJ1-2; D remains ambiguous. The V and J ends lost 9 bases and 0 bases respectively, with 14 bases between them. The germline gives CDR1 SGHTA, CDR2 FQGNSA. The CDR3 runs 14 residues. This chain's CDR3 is CARGAVGANYGYTF. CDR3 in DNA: TGTGCCAGGGGAGCGGTGGGAGCTAACTATGGCTACACCTTC.

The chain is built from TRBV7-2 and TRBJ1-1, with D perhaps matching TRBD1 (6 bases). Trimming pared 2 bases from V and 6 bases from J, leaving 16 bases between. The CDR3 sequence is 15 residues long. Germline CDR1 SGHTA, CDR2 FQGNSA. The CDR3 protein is CASSLWNRVGSEAFF. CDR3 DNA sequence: TGTGCCAGCAGCTTATGGAACAGGGTGGGGTCTGAAGCTTTCTTT.

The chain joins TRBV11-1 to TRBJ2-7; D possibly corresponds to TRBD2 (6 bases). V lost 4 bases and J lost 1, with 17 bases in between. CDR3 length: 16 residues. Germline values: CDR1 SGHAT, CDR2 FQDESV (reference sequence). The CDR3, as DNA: TGTGCCAGCAGCTCGTTCCCCGGGGGTTCTTCCTACGAGCAGTACTTC. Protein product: CASSSFPGGSSYEQYF.

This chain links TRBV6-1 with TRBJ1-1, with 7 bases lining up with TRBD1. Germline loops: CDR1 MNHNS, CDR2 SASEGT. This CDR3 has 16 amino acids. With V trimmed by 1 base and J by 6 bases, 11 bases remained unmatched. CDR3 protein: CASSEVPTGRLSEAFF. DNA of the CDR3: TGTGCCAGCAGTGAAGTTCCGACAGGGAGGTTGTCTGAAGCTTTCTTT.

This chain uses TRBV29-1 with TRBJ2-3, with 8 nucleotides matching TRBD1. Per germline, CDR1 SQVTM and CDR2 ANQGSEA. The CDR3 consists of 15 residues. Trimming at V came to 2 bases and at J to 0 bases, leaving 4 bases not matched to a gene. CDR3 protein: CSVELGTGSTDTQYF. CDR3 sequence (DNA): TGCAGCGTTGAATTGGGGACAGGCAGCACAGATACGCAGTATTTT.

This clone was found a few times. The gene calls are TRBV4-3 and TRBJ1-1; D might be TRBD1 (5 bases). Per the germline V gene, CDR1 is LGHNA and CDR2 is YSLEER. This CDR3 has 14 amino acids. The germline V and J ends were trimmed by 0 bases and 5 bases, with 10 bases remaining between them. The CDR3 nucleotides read TGCGCCAGCAGCCAAGACGGCGGGGGGACTGAAGCTTTCTTT. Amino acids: CASSQDGGGTEAFF.

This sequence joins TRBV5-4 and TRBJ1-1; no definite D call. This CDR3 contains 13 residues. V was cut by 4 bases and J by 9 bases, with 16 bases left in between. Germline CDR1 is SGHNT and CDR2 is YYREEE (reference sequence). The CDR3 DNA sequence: TGTGCCAGCAGCGCCGAAGGTGGCAGGAAAGCTTTCTTT. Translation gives CASSAEGGRKAFF.

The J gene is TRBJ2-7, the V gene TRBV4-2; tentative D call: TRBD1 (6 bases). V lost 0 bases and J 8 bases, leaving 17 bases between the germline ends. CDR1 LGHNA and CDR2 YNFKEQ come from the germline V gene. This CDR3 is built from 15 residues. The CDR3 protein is CASSQDATGPAQQYF. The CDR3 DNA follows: TGTGCCAGCAGCCAAGATGCGACAGGCCCGGCCCAGCAGTACTTC.

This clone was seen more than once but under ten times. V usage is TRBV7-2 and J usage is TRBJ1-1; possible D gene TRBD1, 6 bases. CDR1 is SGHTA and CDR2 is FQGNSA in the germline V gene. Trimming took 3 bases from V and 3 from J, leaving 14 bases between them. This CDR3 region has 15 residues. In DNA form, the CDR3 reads TGTGCCAGCAGCTTCCAGGACAGTTGGGACACTGAAGCTTTCTTT. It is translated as CASSFQDSWDTEAFF.

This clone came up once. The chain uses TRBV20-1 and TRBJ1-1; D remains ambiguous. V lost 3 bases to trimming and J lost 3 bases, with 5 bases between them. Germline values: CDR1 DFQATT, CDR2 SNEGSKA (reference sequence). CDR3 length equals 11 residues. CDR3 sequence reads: CSARRDTEAFF. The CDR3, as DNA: TGCAGTGCTAGGCGGGACACTGAAGCTTTCTTT.

The CDR3 nucleotides read TGCGCCAGCAGCCAAGTTGCTTCTAGCGGCTCCTACAATGAGCAGTTCTTC. Protein product: CASSQVASSGSYNEQFF. The chain combines TRBV4-3 with TRBJ2-1; 7 nucleotides agree with TRBD2. Germline V gene lookup returns CDR1 LGHNA and CDR2 YSLEER. The junction had 6 bases not matched to a gene; V was cut back by 1 base and J by 0 bases. This CDR3 region has 17 residues.

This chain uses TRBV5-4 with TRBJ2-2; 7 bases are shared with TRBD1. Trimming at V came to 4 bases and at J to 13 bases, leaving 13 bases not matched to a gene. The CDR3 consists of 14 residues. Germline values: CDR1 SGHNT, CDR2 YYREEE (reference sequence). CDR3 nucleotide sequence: TGTGCCAGCAGCGGTGGGACAGAGATCGGTGGGCTGTTTTTT. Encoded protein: CASSGGTEIGGLFF.

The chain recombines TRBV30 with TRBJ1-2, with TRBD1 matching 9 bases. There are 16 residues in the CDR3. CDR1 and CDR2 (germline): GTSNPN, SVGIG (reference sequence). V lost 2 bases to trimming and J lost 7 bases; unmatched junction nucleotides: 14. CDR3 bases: TGTGCCTGGAGTACTATTTCCGGGACAGGGCTTTCTGGCTACACCTTC. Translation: CAWSTISGTGLSGYTF.

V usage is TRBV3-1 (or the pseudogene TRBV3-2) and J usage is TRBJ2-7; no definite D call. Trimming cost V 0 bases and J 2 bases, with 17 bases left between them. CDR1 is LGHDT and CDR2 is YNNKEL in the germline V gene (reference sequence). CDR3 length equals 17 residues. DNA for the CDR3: TGTGCCAGCAGCCAAGATTTAATCCAGGCCGCCCCCTACGAGCAGTACTTC. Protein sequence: CASSQDLIQAAPYEQYF.

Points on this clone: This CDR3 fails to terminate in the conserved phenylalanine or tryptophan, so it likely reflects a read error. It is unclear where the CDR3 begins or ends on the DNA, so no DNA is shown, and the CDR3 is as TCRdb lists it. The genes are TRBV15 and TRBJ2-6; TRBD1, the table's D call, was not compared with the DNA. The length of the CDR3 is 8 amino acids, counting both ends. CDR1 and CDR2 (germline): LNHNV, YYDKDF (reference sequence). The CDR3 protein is CATSRETD.